A single sample gave rise to the 16 T cell receptor beta chains below, sequenced in a study of PD-1 blockade in mismatch repair-deficient tumors. TCRdb keeps only in-frame clones here, not all; method: immunoSEQ multiplex PCR. This sample has about 100,000 clones; approximately 80% occur once, and the top ten carry 6.3%. Sample: peripheral blood, taken roughly 35 weeks after starting pembrolizumab. These receptors were taken from an adult with mismatch repair-deficient cancer.

For the CDR3, the DNA is TGCGCCAGCAGCTTCGGCAGCTACTACGAGCAGTACTTC. This gives the protein CASSFGSYYEQYF. The chain links TRBV5-1 to TRBJ2-7; D is undetermined. Trimming removed 2 bases at V and 3 bases at J, with 9 bases between. Germline assignment: CDR1 SGHRS and CDR2 YFSETQ. The CDR3 spans 13 residues.

V usage is TRBV29-1 and J usage is TRBJ1-1; no firm D call. The V and J ends lost 5 bases and 4 bases respectively, with 8 bases between them. Per germline, CDR1 SQVTM and CDR2 ANQGSEA. This CDR3 region has 11 residues. Here the CDR3 reads CSVSFITEAFF. The CDR3 DNA reads TGCAGCGTTTCCTTCATCACTGAAGCTTTCTTT. Complete variable domain (other parts from reference TRBV29-1 and TRBJ1-1): SAVISQKPSRDICQRGTSLTIQCQVDSQVTMMFWYRQQPGQSLTLIATANQGSEATYESGFVIDKFPISRPNLTFSTLTVSNMSPEDSSIYLCSVSFITEAFFGQGTRLTVV.

The V call is TRBV19, the J call TRBJ1-1; D ambiguous. Germline V gene sequence: CDR1 LNHDA, CDR2 SQIVND (reference sequence). Trimming took off 7 bases at V and 3 bases at J, with 12 bases between the two ends. This CDR3 contains 13 residues. The CDR3 loop reads CASNYKRDTEAFF. Written as DNA, the CDR3 is TGTGCCAGTAACTATAAACGGGACACTGAAGCTTTCTTT.

The rearrangement uses TRBV6-1 and TRBJ1-2; 8 bases match TRBD1. V lost 1 base and J lost 4; bases outside the gene matches: 8. CDR3 length: 16 amino acids. Germline CDR1 MNHNS, CDR2 SASEGT. Written as DNA, the CDR3 is TGTGCCAGCAGTGAAGAAGGCCAGGGGGCGCGCTATGGCTACACCTTC. This codes for CASSEEGQGARYGYTF.

The J gene is TRBJ2-7, the V gene TRBV6-6; D gene uncertain. V dropped 0 bases and J dropped 5 bases, with 8 bases sitting between them. Germline loops: CDR1 MNHNY, CDR2 SVGAGI (reference sequence). CDR3 length: 13 amino acids. CDR3 region: CASSYSYFHEQYF. The DNA of the CDR3 is TGTGCCAGCAGTTACTCCTATTTCCACGAGCAGTACTTC.

The rearrangement uses TRBV7-9 and TRBJ2-3; TRBD2 aligns across 12 bases. The germline CDR1 and CDR2 sequences are SEHNR and FQNEAQ (reference sequence). V trimming: 5 bases; J trimming: 4 bases; junction bases outside the gene matches: 4. The CDR3 runs 15 residues. Written as DNA, the CDR3 is TGTGCCAGCAGCCCACTAGCGGGAGGTGCAGATACGCAGTATTTT. Its translation is CASSPLAGGADTQYF.

The chain couples TRBV2 to TRBJ2-1; no clear D gene. Germline V CDR1 and CDR2: SNHLY, FYNNEI. The CDR3 loop spans 16 amino acids. V lost 1 base, J lost 4 bases, and 14 bases lay in between. This CDR3 is CASSEENRASYNEQFF. CDR3 nucleotides: TGTGCCAGCAGTGAAGAGAACCGGGCCTCGTACAATGAGCAGTTCTTC.

This chain connects TRBV11-2 to TRBJ1-4, with D possibly being TRBD1 (6 bases). This CDR3 is 16 amino acids long. V lost 5 bases and J 4 bases, leaving 17 bases between the germline ends. Germline loops: CDR1 SGHAT, CDR2 FQNNGV. For the CDR3, the DNA is TGTGCCAGCAGCCTAATAATGGACAGCCATAATGAAAAACTGTTTTTT. This gives the protein CASSLIMDSHNEKLFF.

The chain has TRBV7-2 and TRBJ2-3, with D possibly TRBD2 on 6 matching bases. The CDR3 totals 15 residues. The V gene's germline CDR1 is SGHTA and CDR2 FQGNSA. The V and J ends lost 5 bases and 9 bases respectively, with 21 bases between them. CDR3 bases: TGTGCCAGCAGCCCCTCAATAGCGGCCCCAGGAACGCAGTATTTT. It specifies CASSPSIAAPGTQYF.

This chain uses TRBV11-2 with TRBJ2-3; TRBD2 is a possible D gene (6 bases). There are 16 residues in the CDR3. Germline lookup yields CDR1 SGHAT and CDR2 FQNNGV. Trimming left V 0 bases short and J 0 bases short, with 10 bases between. The CDR3 protein is CASSLDLAGSTDTQYF. As DNA, the CDR3 is TGTGCCAGCAGCTTAGATCTTGCGGGAAGCACAGATACGCAGTATTTT.

A few counts support this clone. The rearrangement joins TRBV5-1 to TRBJ2-1; maybe TRBD1 (5 bases). Trimming removed 2 bases from V and 8 bases from J, with 14 bases in between. The CDR3 consists of 14 residues. Germline V lookup: CDR1 SGHRS, CDR2 YFSETQ. Written as DNA, the CDR3 is TGCGCCAGCAGCTTAGAAGGGGAAAGCGATGAGCAGTTCTTC. It yields the protein CASSLEGESDEQFF.

This clone was recorded once. The chain is built from TRBV29-1 and TRBJ1-1, with D uncertain. The V end lost 1 base, the J end lost 1 base, and 10 bases lay between the germline ends. The CDR3 is 14 amino acids. CDR1 and CDR2 (germline): SQVTM, ANQGSEA. The CDR3 DNA reads TGCAGCGTTGAAGGGAGGCAAACGAACACTGAAGCTTTCTTT. Residues: CSVEGRQTNTEAFF.

The V call is TRBV19, the J call TRBJ2-7; the D is unclear. The germline CDR1 and CDR2 sequences are LNHDA and SQIVND (reference sequence). The CDR3 is 16 residues long. V was trimmed by 3 bases and J by 0 bases, leaving 15 bases between them. The CDR3 reads CASSIWSRSNSYEQYF. CDR3 nucleotide sequence: TGTGCCAGTAGTATTTGGTCACGGTCGAACTCCTACGAGCAGTACTTC.

This clone has just a few counts. The chain couples TRBV10-1 to TRBJ1-1; D gene unclear. Germline V gene lookup returns CDR1 WNHNN and CDR2 SYGVQD (reference sequence). This CDR3 comprises 15 residues. V gave up 2 bases and J gave up 1 base, with 11 bases separating them. Here the CDR3 DNA reads TGCGCCAGCAGTGAGAGCCCGGGAGGGAACACTGAAGCTTTCTTT. Residues: CASSESPGGNTEAFF.

The chain uses TRBV6-5 and TRBJ2-7; D remains ambiguous. This CDR3 is 14 amino acids long. Trimming left V 6 bases short and J 2 bases short, with 14 bases between. Looked up from germline, CDR1 is MNHEY and CDR2 is SVGAGI. The CDR3 DNA sequence: TGTGCCAGCAGAAGACCGGGCGCGACCTACGAGCAGTACTTC. The encoded protein is CASRRPGATYEQYF.

The rearrangement joins TRBV18 to TRBJ1-5, with 9 nucleotides matching TRBD1. CDR1 is KGHSH, CDR2 LQKENI, per germline. The trim removed 6 bases at V and 10 bases at J, leaving 10 bases unmatched. The CDR3 has 14 amino acids. The CDR3 loop reads CASSPTGTGTPQHF. DNA for the CDR3: TGTGCCAGCTCGCCAACCGGGACAGGGACTCCCCAGCATTTT.